Below, 16 T cell receptor beta chains from the same sample are listed, as sequenced in a study of breast tumors, draining lymph nodes, adjacent tissues. Axillary draining lymph nodes of breast cancer patients supplied the node samples. TCRdb reanalysed the multiplex PCR reads using MiXCR and keeps one entry per CDR3 protein. The sample carries 150,000 to 200,000 distinct CDR3 sequences, roughly 30% recorded once. The source material was axillary lymph node tissue. The receptor source for this set is a female donor with breast cancer. Some clones in this sample may be carry-over from other donors' samples.

The chain is built from TRBV4-2 and TRBJ1-2; D gene ambiguous. This CDR3 has 13 amino acids. Looked up from germline, CDR1 is LGHNA and CDR2 is YNFKEQ. V dropped 4 bases and J dropped 5 bases, with 11 bases sitting between them. This chain's CDR3 is CASSPDGRYGYTF. The CDR3 DNA reads as TGTGCCAGCAGCCCGGACGGCAGGTATGGCTACACCTTC.

This clonotype was observed many times. J is TRBJ1-6 and V is TRBV7-4; D not certain. Germline V CDR1 and CDR2: SGHVT, SQSDAQ. Trimming removed 2 bases at V and 9 bases at J, with 17 bases between. This CDR3 is built from 16 residues. The CDR3 is CASSLSSGWKGSPLHF. CDR3 in DNA: TGTGCCAGCAGCTTAAGTTCGGGATGGAAAGGTTCACCCCTCCACTTT.

Concerning this clonotype itself: Likely a read error: the CDR3 ends without its conserved phenylalanine or tryptophan. The V and J genes are TRBV7-3 and TRBJ2-5; a possible D gene is TRBD2 (6 bases). V was cut by 5 bases and J by 5 bases, with 15 bases left in between. The CDR3 loop spans 14 amino acids. Germline-derived CDR1 and CDR2 are SGHTA and FQGTGA. The CDR3 DNA sequence: TGTGCCAGCAGCCCCGGGGGAATGGGGGAGACCCAGTACCTC. As protein: CASSPGGMGETQYL.

V and J are TRBV12-3 or TRBV12-4 and TRBJ1-6, with no clear D. The CDR3 runs to 17 residues. With 6 bases removed from V and 4 bases from J, the gap between germline ends came to 19 bases. The CDR3 nucleotides read TGTGCCAGCAGCGGACTAGCGGGAGTAGTTTATAATTCACCCCTCCACTTT. Translation: CASSGLAGVVYNSPLHF.

This clonotype was counted many times. The CDR3 DNA is TGTGCCAGCAGTTTTAGACAGACGTCGTACGAGCAGTACTTC. Translation: CASSFRQTSYEQYF. The rearrangement joins TRBV6-5 to TRBJ2-7; D perhaps matches TRBD1 (5 bases). Deletions cut 4 bases from V and 4 bases from J, with 14 bases between. There are 14 residues in the CDR3. Per germline, CDR1 MNHEY and CDR2 SVGAGI.

The chain joins TRBV11-3 to TRBJ2-2; TRBD1 agrees at 7 bases. The ends lost 7 bases at V and 4 bases at J; junction bases unmatched: 27. CDR3 length: 21 amino acids. Germline CDR1 is SGHNT and CDR2 is YENEEA. CDR3: CASITHLGGGHRGRGTGELFF. The CDR3 DNA follows: TGTGCCAGCATCACTCACTTGGGTGGGGGCCACAGGGGAAGGGGCACCGGGGAGCTGTTTTTT.

Turning to this clonotype: The DNA is left out, because the CDR3 cannot be placed on it with certainty; the CDR3 is given as TCRdb lists it. The chain has TRBV24-1 and TRBJ1-5; whether TRBD1, the table's D call, matches the DNA was not checked. Germline V gene sequence: CDR1 KGHDR, CDR2 SFDVKD. The CDR3 numbers 20 amino acids, ends counted. The CDR3 loop reads CATPPDRLLRAVLRAGHQHF.

This clonotype appeared many times. CDR3 amino acids: CASLSGRSYNEQFF. Here the CDR3 DNA reads TGTGCCAGCCTCAGCGGACGATCCTACAATGAGCAGTTCTTC. The rearrangement links TRBV7-9 to TRBJ2-1; TRBD2 is a possible D gene (5 bases). Germline-derived CDR1 and CDR2 are SEHNR and FQNEAQ (reference sequence). This CDR3 contains 14 residues. Trimming cost V 8 bases and J 1 base, with 12 bases left between them.

Many counts were recorded for this clonotype. The CDR3 coding sequence is TGTGCCAGTACCTGGGACAGTACCTATGGCTACACCTTC. Amino acids: CASTWDSTYGYTF. This chain joins TRBV19 and TRBJ1-2, with 7 bases fitting TRBD1. The V gene's germline CDR1 is LNHDA and CDR2 SQIVND (reference sequence). Trimming removed 7 bases from V and 4 bases from J; junction bases left unmatched: 6. This CDR3 spans 13 amino acids.

V usage is TRBV20-1 and J usage is TRBJ2-4; unclear D gene. V lost 2 bases, J lost 8 bases, and 10 bases lay in between. The CDR3 has 12 residues. Germline V gene lookup returns CDR1 DFQATT and CDR2 SNEGSKA (reference sequence). The CDR3 DNA reads as TGCAGTGCTAGACCTCATCCAGACATTCAGTACTTC. Residues: CSARPHPDIQYF.

The chain uses TRBV24-1 and TRBJ1-5, with D possibly matching TRBD1 (6 bases). This CDR3 is built from 17 residues. V shed 4 bases and J shed 14 bases, with 29 bases lying between them. Germline V gene data show CDR1 as KGHDR and CDR2 as SFDVKD. The CDR3 protein is CATSDPTQKGGSYNEHF. The CDR3 region has the DNA TGTGCCACCAGTGACCCCACCCAAAAGGGGGGAAGCTACAATGAGCATTTT.

This clonotype was seen repeatedly, ten times or more. CDR3 DNA sequence: TGTGCCAGTAGTATGGGACCCGACAGGAGCAATCAGCCCCAGCATTTT. Translated, it gives CASSMGPDRSNQPQHF. The rearrangement joins TRBV19 to TRBJ1-5, with D possibly being TRBD1 (6 bases). Trimming took 3 bases from V and 1 from J, leaving 13 bases between them. The CDR3 spans 16 residues. Germline CDR1 and CDR2: LNHDA and SQIVND (reference sequence). Full variable domain (missing parts from reference TRBV19 and TRBJ1-5): DGGITQSPKYLFRKEGQNVTLSCEQNLNHDAMYWYRQDPGQGLRLIYYSQIVNDFQKGDIAEGYSVSREKKESFPLTVTSAQKNPTAFYLCASSMGPDRSNQPQHFGDGTRLSIL.

Details on this clonotype: A much larger clone sits a single nucleotide away, making a read error possible. The genes are TRBV19 and TRBJ2-1; D not resolved. The CDR3 is 13 amino acids. V was pared by 3 bases and J by 5 bases, with 8 bases between. Germline values: CDR1 LNHDA, CDR2 SQIVND (reference sequence). This chain's CDR3 is CASSISAHNEQFF. CDR3 bases: TGTGCCAGTAGTATTAGTGCGCACAATGAGCAGTTCTTC. The full variable domain, rest sourced from reference TRBV19 and TRBJ2-1, is DGGITQSPKYLFRKEGQNVTLSCEQNLNHDAMYWYRQDPGQGLRLIYYSQIVNDFQKGDIAEGYSVSREKKESFPLTVTSAQKNPTAFYLCASSISAHNEQFFGPGTRLTVL.

To note about this clonotype: With a much larger clone just one base away, this may be a read error. The chain carries TRBV7-2 and TRBJ2-2; D remains ambiguous. Germline V gene sequence: CDR1 SGHTA, CDR2 FQGNSA. V was pared by 5 bases and J by 6 bases, with 4 bases between. The CDR3 runs 11 residues. CDR3 loop: CASSHPGELFF. The CDR3 DNA reads TGTGCCAGCAGCCACCCCGGGGAGCTGTTTTTT.

In its sample, this clonotype was seen many times. The CDR3 DNA reads as TGTGCCAGCGGGGGGGACAGGGGGCTCTCACCCCTCCACTTT. Encoded protein: CASGGDRGLSPLHF. The gene calls are TRBV2 and TRBJ1-6; 12 bases map to TRBD1. The length of the CDR3 is 14 residues. Trimming took 8 bases from V and 10 from J; bases not matched to a gene: 6. Germline CDR1 and CDR2: SNHLY and FYNNEI. The entire variable domain, with the rest obtained from reference TRBV2 and TRBJ1-6, is as follows: EPEVTQTPSHQVTQMGQEVILRCVPISNHLYFYWYRQILGQKVEFLVSFYNNEISEKSEIFDDQFSVERPDGSNFTLKIRSTKLEDSAMYFCASGGDRGLSPLHFGNGTRLTVT.

This clonotype was detected only once. The chain carries TRBV11-2 and TRBJ2-5; D call uncertain. This CDR3 is 14 amino acids long. CDR1 is SGHAT, CDR2 FQNNGV, per germline. The V and J ends lost 4 bases and 4 bases respectively, with 13 bases between them. CDR3 in amino acids: CASSSTRSGETQYF. In nucleotides, the CDR3 is TGTGCCAGCAGCTCCACCCGCAGTGGAGAGACCCAGTACTTC.